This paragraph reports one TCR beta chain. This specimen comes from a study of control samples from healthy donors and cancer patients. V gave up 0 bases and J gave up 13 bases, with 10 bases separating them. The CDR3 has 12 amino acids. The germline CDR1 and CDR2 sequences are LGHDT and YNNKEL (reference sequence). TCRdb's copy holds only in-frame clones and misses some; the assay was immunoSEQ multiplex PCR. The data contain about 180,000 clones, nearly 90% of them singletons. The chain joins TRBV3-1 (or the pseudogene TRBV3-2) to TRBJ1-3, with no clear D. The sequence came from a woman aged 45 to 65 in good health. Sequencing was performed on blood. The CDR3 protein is CASSQDGLDIYF. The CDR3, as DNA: TGTGCCAGCAGCCAAGACGGCCTCGATATATATTTT.